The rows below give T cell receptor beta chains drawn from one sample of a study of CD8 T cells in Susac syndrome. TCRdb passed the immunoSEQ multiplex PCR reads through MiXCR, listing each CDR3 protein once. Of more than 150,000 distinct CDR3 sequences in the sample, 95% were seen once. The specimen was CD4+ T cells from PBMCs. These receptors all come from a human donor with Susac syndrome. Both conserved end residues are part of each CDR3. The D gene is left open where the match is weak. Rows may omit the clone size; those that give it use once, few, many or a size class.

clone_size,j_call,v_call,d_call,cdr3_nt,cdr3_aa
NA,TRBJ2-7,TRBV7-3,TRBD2,TGTGCCAGCAGTGTTAGCGGGGGCCGGGACTACGAGCAGTACTTC,CASSVSGGRDYEQYF
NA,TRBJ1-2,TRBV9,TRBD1,TGTGCCAGCAGCGTAGCTACGGGACAGGCCACCGTAGGCGGCTACACCTTC,CASSVATGQATVGGYTF
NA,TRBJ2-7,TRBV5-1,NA,TGCGCCAGCAGTCCGGTGGGTGGGGAGTCCTACGAGCAGTACTTC,CASSPVGGESYEQYF
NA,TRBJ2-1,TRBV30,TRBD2,TGTGCCTGGAGTGAGGAGCGGGGGGCCTACAATGAGCAGTTCTTC,CAWSEERGAYNEQFF
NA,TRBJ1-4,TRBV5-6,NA,TGTGCCAGCAGCTTTAGGGGGGCAGGGGCTGAAAAACTGTTTTTT,CASSFRGAGAEKLFF
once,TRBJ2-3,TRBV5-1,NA,TGCGCCAGCAGCTCCCAGACAGGTATCACAGATACGCAGTATTTT,CASSSQTGITDTQYF
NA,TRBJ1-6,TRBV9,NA,TGTGCCAGCAGCGTAGAGGGGCATAATTCACCCCTCCACTTT,CASSVEGHNSPLHF
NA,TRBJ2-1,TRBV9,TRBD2,TGTGCCAGCAGCTTTCGACTAGCGGGGGGGTTAAGCTCCTACAATGAGCAGTTCTTC,CASSFRLAGGLSSYNEQFF
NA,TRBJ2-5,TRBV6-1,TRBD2,TGTGCCAGCAGCCCGGGACTATCAAAAGAGACCCAGTACTTC,CASSPGLSKETQYF
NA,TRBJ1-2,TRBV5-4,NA,TGTGCCGTCGTGGCCAACCGGGGTGGCTACACCTTC,CAVVANRGGYTF
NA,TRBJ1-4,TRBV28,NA,TGTGCCAGCAGTTTATCGGGATTCGAAAAACTGTTTTTT,CASSLSGFEKLFF
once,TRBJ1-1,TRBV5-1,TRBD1,TGCGCCAGCAGCTCGGGACAGGCCGAGGCAGCTTTCTTT,CASSSGQAEAAFF
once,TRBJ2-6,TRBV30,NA,TGTGCCGCCGACAGTTCTGGGGCCAACGTCCTGACTTTC,CAADSSGANVLTF
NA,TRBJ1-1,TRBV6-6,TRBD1,TGTGCCAGCATGGGAGGGGGCGGGAACACTGAAGCTTTCTTT,CASMGGGGNTEAFF
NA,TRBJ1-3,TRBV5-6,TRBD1,TGTGCCAGCAGCTTGTGGGACAGGCCTGGAAACACCATATATTTT,CASSLWDRPGNTIYF
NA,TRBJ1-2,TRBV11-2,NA,TGTGCCAGCAGCTCCACAGGGAGCGGCTACACCTTC,CASSSTGSGYTF
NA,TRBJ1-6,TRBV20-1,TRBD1,TGCAGTGCTAGGGTAACCGGGACAGATAATTCACCCCTCCACTTT,CSARVTGTDNSPLHF
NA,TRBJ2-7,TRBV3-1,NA,TGTGCCAGCAGCCAAGCGTCAGGGTACGAGCAGTACTTC,CASSQASGYEQYF
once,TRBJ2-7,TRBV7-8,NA,TGTGCCAGCAGCCCCAGGACGGACGGGTACGAGCAGTACTTC,CASSPRTDGYEQYF
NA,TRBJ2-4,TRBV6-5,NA,TGTGCCAGCAGTTACGGAGGGGTAGCCAAAAACATTCAGTACTTC,CASSYGGVAKNIQYF
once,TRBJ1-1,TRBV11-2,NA,TGTGCCAGCAGCTTCCACAGGGATTCCTCTGAAGCTTTCTTT,CASSFHRDSSEAFF